The next 24 T cell receptor beta chains were all read from a single sample in a study of regulatory T cells in long-lasting Graves disease. Time point: newly diagnosed GD, antithyroid drugs for less than 3 months. The authors made the TCR library using RNA they extracted from PBMCs. Both iRepertoire HTBI primers and Arm-PCR of CDR3 regions were used to build the TCR beta libraries. Each CDR3 protein gets one entry after TCRdb re-called the multiplex PCR reads with MiXCR. The data show about 470,000 distinct CDR3 sequences, 14% to 15% seen once. A further study also used this sample, focusing on T cells in Graves' hyperthyroidism and ophthalmopathy.

The starting material was peripheral blood mononuclear cells (PBMCs), obtained at new diagnosis, from a patient treated with antithyroid drugs. The receptors derive from a woman in her 30s with Graves disease.

This clonotype was recorded at least ten times. The genes are TRBV30 and TRBJ2-1; no clear D. Germline V gene lookup returns CDR1 GTSNPN and CDR2 SVGIG (reference sequence). V lost 0 bases and J 8 bases, leaving 5 bases between the germline ends. The CDR3 contains 11 residues. CDR3 loop: CAWSVSHEQFF. CDR3 nucleotides: TGTGCCTGGAGTGTAAGCCATGAGCAGTTCTTC.

This clonotype was found many times. The chain is built from TRBV18 and TRBJ2-1, with a tentative D call TRBD1 (5 bases). CDR1 and CDR2 (germline): KGHSH, LQKENI. The CDR3 covers 17 residues. The V end was cut by 3 bases, the J end by 0 bases, with 15 bases between. Written as DNA, the CDR3 is TGTGCCAGCTCACCTTTGGAAGTGGGGCTCTCCTACAATGAGCAGTTCTTC. Amino acids: CASSPLEVGLSYNEQFF.

The genes are TRBV19 and TRBJ1-2; 7 nucleotides align to TRBD1. The CDR3 is 13 residues long. V lost 9 bases and J lost 7; bases outside the gene matches: 11. Germline V lookup: CDR1 LNHDA, CDR2 SQIVND (reference sequence). The CDR3 DNA sequence: TGTGCCAGCTCAGCAATACCAGGGGGTGGCTACACCTTC. As protein: CASSAIPGGGYTF. Together with reference TRBV19 and TRBJ1-2, the CDR3 gives the full variable domain: DGGITQSPKYLFRKEGQNVTLSCEQNLNHDAMYWYRQDPGQGLRLIYYSQIVNDFQKGDIAEGYSVSREKKESFPLTVTSAQKNPTAFYLCASSAIPGGGYTFGSGTRLTVV.

This clonotype was picked up a small number of times. V gene TRBV4-2 combines with J gene TRBJ1-5; D is ambiguous. The germline gives CDR1 LGHNA, CDR2 YNFKEQ. Trimming cost V 0 bases and J 4 bases, with 10 bases left between them. The CDR3 is made up of 15 amino acids. The CDR3 coding sequence is TGTGCCAGCAGCCAAGAGCGGTTGAGGAATCAGCCCCAGCATTTT. It yields the protein CASSQERLRNQPQHF.

Ten or more counts support this clonotype. This chain connects TRBV3-1 to TRBJ1-4, with D uncertain. The CDR3 spans 12 residues. V was cut by 6 bases and J by 4 bases, with 6 bases left in between. Per the germline V gene, CDR1 is LGHDT and CDR2 is YNNKEL (reference sequence). CDR3 bases: TGTGCCAGCAGACAGTTTAATGAAAAACTGTTTTTT. This sequence encodes CASRQFNEKLFF.

This clonotype was counted ten times or more. The V and J genes are TRBV3-1 and TRBJ2-1; D possibly corresponds to TRBD2 (5 bases). V was cut by 0 bases and J by 3 bases, with 18 bases left in between. The CDR3 sequence is 18 residues long. Germline V gene data show CDR1 as LGHDT and CDR2 as YNNKEL (reference sequence). CDR3 sequence (DNA): TGTGCCAGCAGCCAAGATCCCGGGTGGCTAGCCGGCTACAATGAGCAGTTCTTC. Residues: CASSQDPGWLAGYNEQFF.

This clonotype was observed many times. The rearrangement joins TRBV12-3 or TRBV12-4 to TRBJ2-3; no definite D call. Between the trimmed V and J ends, which lost 6 bases and 4 bases, there was a span of 8 bases. This CDR3 comprises 12 residues. CDR3 region: CASSLYSDTQYF. The CDR3 DNA sequence: TGTGCCAGCAGCCTCTACTCAGATACGCAGTATTTT.

This clonotype turned up a few times. This chain connects TRBV19 to TRBJ2-7; TRBD1 matches 8 bases. Trimming removed 3 bases from V and 0 bases from J; junction bases left unmatched: 7. Per germline, CDR1 LNHDA and CDR2 SQIVND (reference sequence). The CDR3 sequence is 16 residues long. The CDR3 is CASSIGTTGASYEQYF. DNA for the CDR3: TGTGCCAGTAGTATTGGAACGACAGGGGCCTCCTACGAGCAGTACTTC.

This clonotype was counted only a few times. J is TRBJ2-7 and V is TRBV6-1; 9 bases align to TRBD1. From germline, CDR1 is MNHNS and CDR2 SASEGT. Trimming removed 7 bases from V and 6 bases from J; junction bases left unmatched: 7. The CDR3 length is 13 residues. Here the CDR3 DNA reads TGTGCCAGCACTGGGGACAGGGTGGGCGAGCAGTACTTC. This codes for CASTGDRVGEQYF.

This clonotype was seen a few times. The gene calls are TRBV19 and TRBJ1-3; TRBD1 matches at 8 bases. Germline loops: CDR1 LNHDA, CDR2 SQIVND (reference sequence). After removal of 4 bases from V and 5 bases from J, the junction contained 7 bases not matched to a gene. The CDR3 extends over 15 amino acids. CDR3 coding DNA: TGTGCCAGTAGTACGGCGACAGGGGCGAGAAACACCATATATTTT. This encodes CASSTATGARNTIYF.

This clonotype has only one observation. This sequence joins TRBV24-1 and TRBJ2-3, with TRBD1 matching 9 bases. Unmatched junction bases numbered 5, after V lost 6 bases and J lost 2 bases. CDR1 is KGHDR and CDR2 is SFDVKD in the germline V gene. The CDR3 has 15 residues. The CDR3 loop reads CATSPGQGDTDTQYF. The CDR3 DNA sequence: TGTGCCACCAGTCCGGGACAGGGAGACACAGATACGCAGTATTTT.

This clonotype was observed many times. CDR3 nucleotide sequence: TGCAGTGCTAGACCTCCTAGCGGGAGAGCAGAGACCCAGTACTTC. Translating gives CSARPPSGRAETQYF. The chain has TRBV20-1 and TRBJ2-5; TRBD2 matches at 10 bases. The trim removed 2 bases at V and 4 bases at J, leaving 7 bases unmatched. The CDR3 contains 15 residues. Germline values: CDR1 DFQATT, CDR2 SNEGSKA (reference sequence).

This clonotype was detected ten times or more. The chain has TRBV12-3 or TRBV12-4 and TRBJ1-5, with D tentatively TRBD1 (6 bases). The V end lost 2 bases, the J end lost 1 base, and 12 bases lay between the germline ends. CDR3 length: 16 residues. In DNA form, the CDR3 reads TGTGCCAGCAGTTTAATGGCGGGGGCGAGCAATCAGCCCCAGCATTTT. The encoded protein is CASSLMAGASNQPQHF.

With respect to this clonotype: Possible read error: a much larger clone is one base away. The chain is built from TRBV7-8 and TRBJ2-7; 8 bases line up with TRBD1. CDR3 size: 15 residues. The germline CDR1 and CDR2 sequences are SGHVS and FQNEAQ. CDR3 DNA: TGTGCCGGCAGCTACCGGGACAGGAGCTCCTACGAGCAGTACTTC. It codes for CAGSYRDRSSYEQYF.

This clonotype was counted many times. This rearrangement joins TRBV27 to TRBJ2-4, with 12 bases identical to TRBD1. Looked up from germline, CDR1 is MNHEY and CDR2 is SMNVEV (reference sequence). The CDR3 is made up of 18 amino acids. Germline trimming cut 3 bases from V and 1 base from J; bases unmatched to any gene: 7. The CDR3 protein is CASSLGDRGRGAKNIQYF. The DNA of the CDR3 is TGTGCCAGCAGTTTGGGGGACAGGGGGCGAGGGGCCAAAAACATTCAGTACTTC.

This clonotype was counted many times. CDR3 region: CASSPIAGGKRTQYF. DNA for the CDR3: TGTGCCAGCAGTCCCATAGCGGGAGGGAAGAGAACCCAGTACTTC. The genes are TRBV12-3 or TRBV12-4 and TRBJ2-5; 11 bases are shared with TRBD2. With 5 bases clipped from V and 8 bases from J, the junction kept 10 bases outside the gene matches. The CDR3 has 15 residues.

This clonotype came up a few times. This chain uses TRBV27 with TRBJ2-5; possible D gene TRBD1, 6 bases. V was clipped by 7 bases and J by 5 bases, with 26 bases between them. The germline V gene encodes CDR1 MNHEY and CDR2 SMNVEV (reference sequence). This CDR3 has 17 amino acids. For the CDR3, the DNA is TGTGCCAGCACCCTAAGCCCAGACAGGAGCCTTTGGGAGACCCAGTACTTC. This gives the protein CASTLSPDRSLWETQYF.

This clonotype was seen at least ten times. The chain uses TRBV7-8 and TRBJ2-1; D is uncertain. The CDR3 runs to 16 residues. From germline, CDR1 is SGHVS and CDR2 FQNEAQ. The V and J ends lost 0 bases and 5 bases respectively, with 14 bases between them. The CDR3 protein is CASSLALRAYDNEQFF. CDR3 sequence (DNA): TGTGCCAGCAGCTTAGCGCTCCGGGCTTACGACAATGAGCAGTTCTTC. The complete variable domain, with remaining parts taken from reference TRBV7-8 and TRBJ2-1, reads GAGVSQSPRYKVAKRGQDVALRCDPISGHVSLFWYQQALGQGPEFLTYFQNEAQLDKSGLPSDRFFAERPEGSVSTLKIQRTQQEDSAVYLCASSLALRAYDNEQFFGPGTRLTVL.

This clonotype was detected ten times or more. The chain joins TRBV3-1 to TRBJ2-3; 7 nucleotides agree with TRBD2. Germline assignment: CDR1 LGHDT and CDR2 YNNKEL (reference sequence). CDR3 length equals 16 residues. V shed 1 base, J shed 6 bases, and the junction held 10 bases outside the gene matches. The CDR3 protein is CASSQGNAGVGDTQYF. CDR3 coding DNA: TGTGCCAGCAGCCAAGGGAATGCGGGAGTTGGGGATACGCAGTATTTT.

This clonotype came up many times. The chain uses TRBV6-1 and TRBJ2-5; 7 bases match TRBD2. The CDR3 consists of 16 residues. V lost 0 bases to trimming and J lost 5 bases; unmatched junction nucleotides: 9. Germline V gene data show CDR1 as MNHNS and CDR2 as SASEGT. The CDR3 coding sequence is TGTGCCAGCAGTGAAGCTTTGGCTAGCGGCTCGGAGACCCAGTACTTC. It specifies CASSEALASGSETQYF.

This clonotype was detected many times. Here the CDR3 reads CASSHRGPRDTQYF. The CDR3 DNA reads as TGTGCCAGCAGCCATCGGGGACCCCGAGATACGCAGTATTTT. This chain links TRBV3-1 with TRBJ2-3; the D gene could be TRBD1 or TRBD2 (5 bases each). V was trimmed by 3 bases and J by 5 bases, leaving 12 bases between them. Germline assignment: CDR1 LGHDT and CDR2 YNNKEL (reference sequence). The CDR3 totals 14 residues.

This clonotype was found a few times. The V call is TRBV9, the J call TRBJ2-4; D not certain. There are 14 residues in the CDR3. Germline V lookup: CDR1 SGDLS, CDR2 YYNGEE. V was cut by 4 bases and J by 8 bases, with 16 bases left in between. The chain's CDR3 is CASSPGSGSDIQYF. As DNA, the CDR3 is TGTGCCAGCAGCCCAGGAAGTGGTTCAGACATTCAGTACTTC.

The chain employs TRBV3-1 and TRBJ2-2; 12 positions match TRBD2. CDR3 length: 17 amino acids. The J segment lost 7 bases and the V segment lost 4 bases, leaving 10 bases of the junction unmatched. Germline CDR1 and CDR2: LGHDT and YNNKEL (reference sequence). The CDR3 region is CASSPWTSGIRGGELFF. The DNA for the CDR3 is TGTGCCAGCAGCCCCTGGACTAGCGGGATTCGGGGCGGGGAGCTGTTTTTT.

This rearrangement joins TRBV6-1 to TRBJ2-2; TRBD1 matches 10 bases. The germline gives CDR1 MNHNS, CDR2 SASEGT. V lost 7 bases and J lost 4; bases outside the gene matches: 3. The CDR3 is made up of 14 amino acids. The CDR3 region is CASNRDRGTGELFF. The DNA for the CDR3 is TGTGCCAGCAACCGGGACAGGGGCACCGGGGAGCTGTTTTTT.